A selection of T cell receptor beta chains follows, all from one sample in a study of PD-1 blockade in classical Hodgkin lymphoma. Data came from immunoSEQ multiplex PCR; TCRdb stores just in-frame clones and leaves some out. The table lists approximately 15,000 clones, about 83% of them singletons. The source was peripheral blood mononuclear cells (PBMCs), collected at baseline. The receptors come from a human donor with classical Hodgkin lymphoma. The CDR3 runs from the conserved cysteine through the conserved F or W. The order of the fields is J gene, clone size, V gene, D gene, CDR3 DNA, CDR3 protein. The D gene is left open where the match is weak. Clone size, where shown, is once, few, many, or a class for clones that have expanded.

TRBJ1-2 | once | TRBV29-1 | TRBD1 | TGCAGCGTTGAGGGCCAGGGGGAGGGCTACACCTTC | CSVEGQGEGYTF
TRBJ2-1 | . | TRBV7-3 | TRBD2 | TGTGCCAGCAGTCACCCTCGGCTAGCGGGAGGGTTGTCCTACAATGAGCAGTTCTTC | CASSHPRLAGGLSYNEQFF
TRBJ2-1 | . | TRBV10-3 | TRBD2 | TGTGCCATCAGTGGTGGGGCGGGAGGTTTCAATGAGCAGTTCTTC | CAISGGAGGFNEQFF
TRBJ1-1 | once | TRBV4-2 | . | TGTGCCAGCAGCCAAGCTGGGGGGTGGAACACTGAAGCTTTCTTT | CASSQAGGWNTEAFF
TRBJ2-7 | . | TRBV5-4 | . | TGTGCCAGCAGGGGGGGGCTGGAGGGCTCCTACGAGCAGTACTTC | CASRGGLEGSYEQYF
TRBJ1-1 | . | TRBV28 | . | TGTGCCAGCAGTTCCCTCCCGGACAGATACACTGAAGCTTTCTTT | CASSSLPDRYTEAFF
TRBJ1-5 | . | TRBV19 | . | TGTGCCAGTAGTATCGAGGGGGTAAGCAATCAGCCCCAGCATTTT | CASSIEGVSNQPQHF
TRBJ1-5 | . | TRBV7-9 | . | TGTGCCAGCAGCTTAGCGGTGGTGGGCAATCAGCCCCAGCATTTT | CASSLAVVGNQPQHF
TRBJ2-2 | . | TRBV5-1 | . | TGCGCCAGCAGCATGGCGACGAACACCGGGGAGCTGTTTTTT | CASSMATNTGELFF
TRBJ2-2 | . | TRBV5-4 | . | TGTGCCAGCAGCCGGGACACAACGAACACCGGGGAGCTGTTTTTT | CASSRDTTNTGELFF
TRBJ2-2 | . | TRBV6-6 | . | TGTGCCAGCGGAACAGGGTTTGCCACCGGGGAGCTGTTTTTT | CASGTGFATGELFF
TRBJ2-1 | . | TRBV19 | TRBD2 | TGTGCCAGTAGTATCTCCTTTAGCGGGGACGGGTACAATGAGCAGTTCTTC | CASSISFSGDGYNEQFF
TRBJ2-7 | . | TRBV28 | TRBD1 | TGTGCCAGCAGTTTATCTCGGCCAGGACAGGGGAAAAACTACGAGCAGTACTTC | CASSLSRPGQGKNYEQYF
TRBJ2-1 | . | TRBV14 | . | TGTGCCAGCAGCCCCCTTAGGAGGCAACTTTACAATGAGCAGTTCTTC | CASSPLRRQLYNEQFF
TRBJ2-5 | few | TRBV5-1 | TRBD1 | TGCGCCAGCAGCTTGTCAGACAGGGGCCAAGAGACCCAGTACTTC | CASSLSDRGQETQYF
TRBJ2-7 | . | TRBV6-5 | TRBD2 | TGTGCCAGCAGCCGGGGACTAGCGGCAAAGCAGTACTTC | CASSRGLAAKQYF
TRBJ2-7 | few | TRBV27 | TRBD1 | TGTGCCAGCAGTTCACTCGCCGGGACAGCATACGAGCAGTACTTC | CASSSLAGTAYEQYF
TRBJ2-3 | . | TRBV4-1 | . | TGCGCCAGCCGAAGGGGGATCTCAGATACGCAGTATTTT | CASRRGISDTQYF
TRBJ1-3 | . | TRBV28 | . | TGTGCCAGCAGTATTGGCGGCCTTGGAAACACCATATATTTT | CASSIGGLGNTIYF
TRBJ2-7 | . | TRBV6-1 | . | TGTGCCAGCAGTTCCTACTTAGCGTCTGAGCAGTACTTC | CASSSYLASEQYF